Only a few counts were recorded for the clone carrying this T cell receptor (beta chain). Its matching antigen is unknown. The data were taken from a study of blood T cells in healthy people across ages. The CDR3 is 13 amino acids. The V and J ends lost 3 bases and 2 bases respectively, with 9 bases between them. CDR1 is DFQATT, CDR2 SNEGSKA, per germline (reference sequence). Primers used in a second PCR of about 7 to 11 cycles were a sample-barcoded 5' primer and a J-beta primer mix. One entry per CDR3 protein, called by TCRdb with MiXCR from the 5' RACE reads. The table lists fewer than 2 million distinct CDR3 sequences, about two fifths of them singletons. Study results and caveats: Naive and antigen-experienced cells could not be conclusively compared, given unsorted PBMCs.

This receptor was obtained from a human donor in good health. This chain connects TRBV20-1 to TRBJ2-3; perhaps TRBD1 as D (7 bases). Sequenced sample: blood. The CDR3 DNA sequence: TGCAGTGCTAGCAGGGGGGCCACAGATACGCAGTATTTT. Amino acid sequence: CSASRGATDTQYF.